These T cell receptor beta chains were read from a single sample in a study of blood T cell repertoires in COVID-19. Measured with immunoSEQ multiplex PCR; TCRdb has only the in-frame clones, and not every one. The repertoire has fewer than 250,000 clones, 80% to 85% of them found once; the top ten carry approximately 3%. The sequencing input was PBMCs or T cells enriched from blood (not recorded which). The receptors stem from a young woman who had been exposed to COVID-19. Both conserved end residues are part of each CDR3. Each record gives: V gene, clone size, D gene, J gene, CDR3 protein, CDR3 DNA. A D gene is named only where the DNA matches it firmly. Rows may omit the clone size; those that give it use once, few, many or a size class.

V gene: TRBV29-1
clone size: once
D gene: TRBD1
J gene: TRBJ1-1
CDR3 protein: CSAPTGDGTEAFF
CDR3 DNA: TGCAGCGCTCCGACAGGGGATGGCACTGAAGCTTTCTTT

V gene: TRBV10-3
clone size: NA
D gene: NA
J gene: TRBJ2-2
CDR3 protein: CAISERGAGNTGELFF
CDR3 DNA: TGTGCCATCAGTGAGCGCGGGGCGGGTAACACCGGGGAGCTGTTTTTT

V gene: TRBV19
clone size: NA
D gene: TRBD1
J gene: TRBJ1-1
CDR3 protein: CASSTGFGQDTEAFF
CDR3 DNA: TGTGCCAGTAGTACAGGTTTCGGACAGGACACTGAAGCTTTCTTT

V gene: TRBV2
clone size: NA
D gene: TRBD2
J gene: TRBJ2-7
CDR3 protein: CASGRVEQYF
CDR3 DNA: TGTGCCAGCGGGAGGGTCGAGCAGTACTTC

V gene: TRBV7-2
clone size: NA
D gene: NA
J gene: TRBJ2-1
CDR3 protein: CASSQVPGLHNEQFF
CDR3 DNA: TGTGCCAGCAGCCAAGTCCCGGGACTTCACAATGAGCAGTTCTTC

V gene: TRBV5-5
clone size: once
D gene: NA
J gene: TRBJ1-1
CDR3 protein: CASSFWLRDSNTEAFF
CDR3 DNA: TGTGCCAGCAGCTTCTGGTTGAGGGATTCAAACACTGAAGCTTTCTTT

V gene: TRBV7-9
clone size: NA
D gene: NA
J gene: TRBJ1-1
CDR3 protein: CASSLAPGVSTEAFF
CDR3 DNA: TGTGCCAGCAGCTTAGCTCCAGGGGTTAGCACTGAAGCTTTCTTT

V gene: TRBV5-5
clone size: NA
D gene: TRBD2
J gene: TRBJ2-7
CDR3 protein: CASSGGTSFHEQYF
CDR3 DNA: TGTGCCAGCAGCGGGGGGACTAGTTTCCACGAGCAGTACTTC

V gene: TRBV7-3
clone size: NA
D gene: TRBD2
J gene: TRBJ2-3
CDR3 protein: CASSLTALAGAADTQYF
CDR3 DNA: TGTGCCAGCAGCTTAACCGCACTAGCGGGGGCCGCAGATACGCAGTATTTT

V gene: TRBV4-2
clone size: NA
D gene: TRBD1
J gene: TRBJ1-2
CDR3 protein: CASSQAPAQGASDGYTF
CDR3 DNA: TGTGCCAGCAGCCAAGCACCCGCACAGGGGGCCTCGGATGGCTACACCTTC

V gene: TRBV11-2
clone size: once
D gene: TRBD1
J gene: TRBJ2-7
CDR3 protein: CASIPRPGTGAYEQYF
CDR3 DNA: TGTGCCAGCATCCCCCGCCCCGGGACAGGGGCCTACGAGCAGTACTTC

V gene: TRBV2
clone size: NA
D gene: NA
J gene: TRBJ1-6
CDR3 protein: CASSEQGSGDSPLHF
CDR3 DNA: TGTGCCAGCAGTGAACAGGGGTCTGGGGATTCACCCCTCCACTTT

V gene: TRBV27
clone size: NA
D gene: TRBD2
J gene: TRBJ2-1
CDR3 protein: CASRVAGAYNEQFF
CDR3 DNA: TGTGCCAGCAGGGTAGCGGGGGCATACAATGAGCAGTTCTTC

V gene: TRBV5-1
clone size: few
D gene: NA
J gene: TRBJ1-1
CDR3 protein: CASSLAGNTEAFF
CDR3 DNA: TGCGCCAGCAGCTTGGCAGGGAACACTGAAGCTTTCTTT

V gene: TRBV5-1
clone size: NA
D gene: NA
J gene: TRBJ2-3
CDR3 protein: CASSLQGTSTDTQYF
CDR3 DNA: TGCGCCAGCAGCTTGCAGGGGACGAGCACAGATACGCAGTATTTT

V gene: TRBV10-1
clone size: NA
D gene: TRBD1
J gene: TRBJ1-1
CDR3 protein: CASSPNRGEEAFF
CDR3 DNA: TGCGCCAGCAGCCCGAACAGGGGTGAGGAAGCTTTCTTT

V gene: TRBV19
clone size: NA
D gene: NA
J gene: TRBJ1-2
CDR3 protein: CASSRGQGEIANYGYTF
CDR3 DNA: TGTGCCAGTAGTAGAGGACAAGGGGAAATAGCTAACTATGGCTACACCTTC

V gene: TRBV3-1/TRBV3-2
clone size: NA
D gene: NA
J gene: TRBJ2-7
CDR3 protein: CASSPKWSHEQYF
CDR3 DNA: TGTGCCAGCAGCCCTAAGTGGTCCCACGAGCAGTACTTC

V gene: TRBV7-9
clone size: NA
D gene: NA
J gene: TRBJ1-1
CDR3 protein: CASSLGPAEAFF
CDR3 DNA: TGTGCCAGCAGCTTAGGTCCGGCTGAAGCTTTCTTT

V gene: TRBV5-1
clone size: NA
D gene: NA
J gene: TRBJ1-5
CDR3 protein: CASSLLGAYSNQPQHF
CDR3 DNA: TGCGCCAGCAGCTTGCTCGGAGCCTATAGCAATCAGCCCCAGCATTTT

V gene: TRBV19
clone size: NA
D gene: NA
J gene: TRBJ1-2
CDR3 protein: CASSNTNGYTF
CDR3 DNA: TGTGCCAGTAGTAACACCAATGGCTACACCTTC

V gene: TRBV23-1
clone size: NA
D gene: NA
J gene: TRBJ1-1
CDR3 protein: CATNGGPNTEAFF
CDR3 DNA: TGCGCCACTAACGGGGGTCCGAACACTGAAGCTTTCTTT

V gene: TRBV19
clone size: NA
D gene: NA
J gene: TRBJ1-2
CDR3 protein: CASHPPGRANYGYTF
CDR3 DNA: TGTGCCAGTCACCCCCCCGGGAGAGCTAACTATGGCTACACCTTC

V gene: TRBV3-1/TRBV3-2
clone size: NA
D gene: NA
J gene: TRBJ1-4
CDR3 protein: CASSSRGGLNEKLFF
CDR3 DNA: TGTGCCAGCAGCAGCCGGGGGGGGCTTAATGAAAAACTGTTTTTT

V gene: TRBV4-1
clone size: NA
D gene: NA
J gene: TRBJ1-3
CDR3 protein: CASSQDKTPGNTIYF
CDR3 DNA: TGCGCCAGCAGCCAAGATAAAACACCTGGAAACACCATATATTTT

V gene: TRBV2
clone size: NA
D gene: NA
J gene: TRBJ1-1
CDR3 protein: CASSETGDRSTEAFF
CDR3 DNA: TGTGCCAGCAGTGAGACAGGCGATAGGAGCACTGAAGCTTTCTTT

V gene: TRBV9
clone size: NA
D gene: TRBD2
J gene: TRBJ2-1
CDR3 protein: CASSDRFSGGPSYNEQFF
CDR3 DNA: TGTGCCAGCAGCGACCGCTTTAGCGGGGGGCCTTCCTACAATGAGCAGTTCTTC

V gene: TRBV6-7
clone size: NA
D gene: TRBD1
J gene: TRBJ1-4
CDR3 protein: CASRDRGEKLFF
CDR3 DNA: TGTGCCAGCAGGGACAGGGGTGAAAAACTGTTTTTT

V gene: TRBV5-5
clone size: NA
D gene: TRBD2
J gene: TRBJ2-5
CDR3 protein: CASSHGTSGGTRETQYF
CDR3 DNA: TGTGCCAGCAGCCACGGGACTAGCGGGGGGACAAGGGAGACCCAGTACTTC

V gene: TRBV7-2
clone size: NA
D gene: NA
J gene: TRBJ2-1
CDR3 protein: CASSLGGRGNEQFF
CDR3 DNA: TGTGCCAGCAGCTTAGGTGGCAGGGGAAATGAGCAGTTCTTC

V gene: TRBV28
clone size: NA
D gene: TRBD2
J gene: TRBJ2-1
CDR3 protein: CAIQGGASGASSYNEQFF
CDR3 DNA: TGTGCCATCCAAGGGGGGGCTAGCGGGGCCAGCTCCTACAATGAGCAGTTCTTC

V gene: TRBV12-3/TRBV12-4
clone size: NA
D gene: TRBD1
J gene: TRBJ1-2
CDR3 protein: CASSGQFNGYTF
CDR3 DNA: TGTGCCAGTTCGGGACAGTTTAATGGCTACACCTTC

V gene: TRBV3-1/TRBV3-2
clone size: NA
D gene: NA
J gene: TRBJ1-1
CDR3 protein: CASSGLRNTEAFF
CDR3 DNA: TGTGCCAGCTCTGGACTGAGGAACACTGAAGCTTTCTTT

V gene: TRBV7-9
clone size: NA
D gene: TRBD2
J gene: TRBJ2-1
CDR3 protein: CASSLEGLAPHNEQFF
CDR3 DNA: TGTGCCAGCAGCTTAGAAGGACTAGCGCCGCACAATGAGCAGTTCTTC

V gene: TRBV30
clone size: NA
D gene: TRBD2
J gene: TRBJ2-7
CDR3 protein: CAWFNGGSPDEQYF
CDR3 DNA: TGTGCCTGGTTTAACGGGGGGAGCCCGGACGAGCAGTACTTC

V gene: TRBV5-4
clone size: NA
D gene: NA
J gene: TRBJ2-3
CDR3 protein: CASSRDTYTDTQYF
CDR3 DNA: TGTGCCAGCAGCCGGGACACATACACAGATACGCAGTATTTT

V gene: TRBV20-1
clone size: few
D gene: NA
J gene: TRBJ1-2
CDR3 protein: CSAPAGEGYTF
CDR3 DNA: TGCAGTGCCCCCGCAGGGGAAGGCTACACCTTC